This is a list of T cell receptor beta chains from one sample in a study of blood T cell repertoires in COVID-19. Clones were read by immunoSEQ multiplex PCR, and TCRdb kept only the in-frame ones, dropping some. The sample shows approximately 500,000 clones, roughly nine tenths of them seen only once. The sample comprised peripheral blood. The receptors here all came from a woman aged 45 to 65 with COVID-19, enrolled during active disease. Both conserved end residues are part of each CDR3. Fields, in order: CDR3 length, J gene, V gene, D gene, clone size, CDR3 protein, CDR3 DNA. The D gene is left open where the match is weak. Where a row states a size, it is once, few, many or the class of an expanded clone; other rows omit it.

len: 13
j_gene: TRBJ1-1
v_gene: TRBV5-1
d_gene: -
abundance: -
CDR3aa: CASSHTANTEAFF
CDR3nt: TGCGCCAGCAGCCATACAGCGAACACTGAAGCTTTCTTT

len: 17
j_gene: TRBJ1-3
v_gene: TRBV15
d_gene: -
abundance: -
CDR3aa: CATSSPIQGGIRNTIYF
CDR3nt: TGTGCCACCAGCAGTCCTATTCAAGGGGGAATAAGAAACACCATATATTTT

len: 14
j_gene: TRBJ1-2
v_gene: TRBV2
d_gene: TRBD1
abundance: -
CDR3aa: CASKTRGPSYGYTF
CDR3nt: TGTGCCAGCAAAACTAGGGGGCCCTCCTATGGCTACACCTTC

len: 17
j_gene: TRBJ2-3
v_gene: TRBV4-1
d_gene: TRBD2
abundance: -
CDR3aa: CASSQKGAGGPTDTQYF
CDR3nt: TGCGCCAGCAGCCAGAAGGGGGCGGGGGGGCCCACAGATACGCAGTATTTT

len: 16
j_gene: TRBJ1-1
v_gene: TRBV9
d_gene: -
abundance: -
CDR3aa: CASSVGPPQVNTEAFF
CDR3nt: TGTGCCAGCAGCGTAGGTCCCCCTCAGGTGAACACTGAAGCTTTCTTT

len: 16
j_gene: TRBJ1-6
v_gene: TRBV6-5
d_gene: -
abundance: -
CDR3aa: CASSFQGRVYNSPLHF
CDR3nt: TGTGCCAGCAGTTTTCAGGGAAGGGTCTATAATTCACCCCTCCACTTT

len: 13
j_gene: TRBJ1-2
v_gene: TRBV19
d_gene: -
abundance: -
CDR3aa: CASSIETGYGYTF
CDR3nt: TGTGCCAGTAGTATAGAAACAGGGTATGGCTACACCTTC

len: 12
j_gene: TRBJ2-2
v_gene: TRBV6-6
d_gene: -
abundance: -
CDR3aa: CATFANTGELFF
CDR3nt: TGTGCCACCTTTGCGAACACCGGGGAGCTGTTTTTT

len: 14
j_gene: TRBJ1-6
v_gene: TRBV3-1/TRBV3-2
d_gene: -
abundance: few
CDR3aa: CASSSGLSGSPLHF
CDR3nt: TGTGCCAGCAGCTCGGGACTATCAGGATCACCCCTCCACTTT

len: 13
j_gene: TRBJ2-1
v_gene: TRBV5-1
d_gene: -
abundance: -
CDR3aa: CASSLGQPGEQFF
CDR3nt: TGCGCCAGCAGCTTGGGACAGCCTGGTGAGCAGTTCTTC

len: 13
j_gene: TRBJ2-1
v_gene: TRBV27
d_gene: TRBD1
abundance: once
CDR3aa: CASRKQGADEQFF
CDR3nt: TGTGCCAGCAGAAAACAGGGGGCAGATGAGCAGTTCTTC

len: 15
j_gene: TRBJ1-5
v_gene: TRBV5-5
d_gene: TRBD1
abundance: -
CDR3aa: CASSPDRVSLQPQHF
CDR3nt: TGTGCCAGCAGCCCCGACAGGGTCTCCCTTCAGCCCCAGCATTTT

len: 14
j_gene: TRBJ2-3
v_gene: TRBV15
d_gene: -
abundance: few
CDR3aa: CATSLVPGTDTQYF
CDR3nt: TGTGCCACCAGCCTCGTTCCGGGCACAGATACGCAGTATTTT

len: 13
j_gene: TRBJ2-7
v_gene: TRBV5-4
d_gene: -
abundance: -
CDR3aa: CASSSGLIYEQYF
CDR3nt: TGTGCCAGCAGCTCCGGACTGATCTACGAGCAGTACTTC

len: 14
j_gene: TRBJ1-2
v_gene: TRBV28
d_gene: -
abundance: -
CDR3aa: CASSSGGRGYGYTF
CDR3nt: TGTGCCAGCAGCTCTGGGGGCCGAGGTTATGGCTACACCTTC

len: 13
j_gene: TRBJ1-5
v_gene: TRBV30
d_gene: -
abundance: -
CDR3aa: CAWSKGVDQPQHF
CDR3nt: TGTGCCTGGAGTAAAGGGGTTGATCAGCCCCAGCATTTT

len: 14
j_gene: TRBJ1-6
v_gene: TRBV5-1
d_gene: TRBD1
abundance: -
CDR3aa: CASSPDRRDSPLHF
CDR3nt: TGCGCCAGCAGCCCGGACAGGCGGGATTCACCCCTCCACTTT

len: 13
j_gene: TRBJ2-1
v_gene: TRBV11-3
d_gene: -
abundance: -
CDR3aa: CASSPTGIHEQFF
CDR3nt: TGTGCCAGCAGCCCCACCGGGATCCATGAGCAGTTCTTC

len: 14
j_gene: TRBJ2-3
v_gene: TRBV6-2/TRBV6-3
d_gene: -
abundance: -
CDR3aa: CASSYSRLQGAQYF
CDR3nt: TGTGCCAGCAGTTACTCTCGACTCCAAGGAGCGCAGTATTTT

len: 17
j_gene: TRBJ2-7
v_gene: TRBV5-1
d_gene: TRBD2
abundance: -
CDR3aa: CASSLASWRGMTYEQYF
CDR3nt: TGCGCCAGCAGCTTGGCGTCTTGGCGGGGGATGACCTACGAGCAGTACTTC

len: 15
j_gene: TRBJ2-1
v_gene: TRBV6-5
d_gene: TRBD2
abundance: -
CDR3aa: CASTPTSGAYNEQFF
CDR3nt: TGTGCCAGCACCCCGACTAGCGGGGCTTACAATGAGCAGTTCTTC

len: 12
j_gene: TRBJ1-3
v_gene: TRBV2
d_gene: -
abundance: -
CDR3aa: CASGRDENTIYF
CDR3nt: TGTGCCAGCGGCAGGGATGAAAACACCATATATTTT

len: 16
j_gene: TRBJ2-4
v_gene: TRBV3-1/TRBV3-2
d_gene: -
abundance: once
CDR3aa: CASSPETGLAKNIQYF
CDR3nt: TGTGCCAGCAGCCCAGAGACAGGCCTAGCCAAAAACATTCAGTACTTC

len: 17
j_gene: TRBJ2-7
v_gene: TRBV4-1
d_gene: TRBD1
abundance: -
CDR3aa: CASSQDRVGTGGDEQYF
CDR3nt: TGCGCCAGCAGCCAAGATCGGGTCGGGACAGGGGGGGACGAGCAGTACTTC

len: 14
j_gene: TRBJ1-3
v_gene: TRBV6-5
d_gene: -
abundance: -
CDR3aa: CASNIGGSGNTIYF
CDR3nt: TGTGCCAGCAACATCGGAGGGTCGGGAAACACCATATATTTT

len: 18
j_gene: TRBJ1-4
v_gene: TRBV30
d_gene: TRBD1
abundance: -
CDR3aa: CAWGTGTGNFMGDEKLFF
CDR3nt: TGTGCCTGGGGGACCGGGACAGGGAACTTTATGGGAGATGAAAAACTGTTTTTT

len: 13
j_gene: TRBJ2-7
v_gene: TRBV18
d_gene: -
abundance: -
CDR3aa: CASSEARVGEQYF
CDR3nt: TGTGCCAGCTCAGAGGCTAGAGTAGGCGAGCAGTACTTC

len: 13
j_gene: TRBJ1-1
v_gene: TRBV12-3/TRBV12-4
d_gene: -
abundance: few
CDR3aa: CASSFRQNTEAFF
CDR3nt: TGTGCCAGCAGCTTCAGACAGAACACTGAAGCTTTCTTT

len: 17
j_gene: TRBJ2-3
v_gene: TRBV19
d_gene: -
abundance: -
CDR3aa: CASSMSGKWVGTDTQYF
CDR3nt: TGTGCCAGTAGTATGTCGGGGAAGTGGGTTGGCACAGATACGCAGTATTTT

len: 14
j_gene: TRBJ2-3
v_gene: TRBV6-5
d_gene: TRBD2
abundance: -
CDR3aa: CASSFSGSTDTQYF
CDR3nt: TGTGCCAGCAGCTTTAGCGGGAGCACAGATACGCAGTATTTT

len: 15
j_gene: TRBJ1-2
v_gene: TRBV5-1
d_gene: -
abundance: -
CDR3aa: CASSLEGQSGYGYTF
CDR3nt: TGCGCCAGCAGCTTGGAGGGACAATCAGGCTATGGCTACACCTTC

len: 13
j_gene: TRBJ1-2
v_gene: TRBV25-1
d_gene: -
abundance: -
CDR3aa: CASWSGEGYGYTF
CDR3nt: TGTGCCAGCTGGTCGGGGGAGGGCTATGGCTACACCTTC